Below are 10 T cell receptor beta chains sequenced from a single sample in a study of cytomegalovirus exposure and HLA in healthy donors. Primers included in the PCR were 60 Vbeta and 13 Jbeta primers. Sequencing used immunoSEQ multiplex PCR; TCRdb keeps in-frame clones, though not all of them. Here the sample spans about 59,000 clones, about 69% being singletons. Sequences were obtained from PBMCs. The receptors originated from a man aged 25 to 40 in good health and CMV-seropositive.

This clone has a handful of counts. J is TRBJ1-5 and V is TRBV6-5, with a tentative D call TRBD1 (6 bases). CDR3 length equals 14 residues. Deletions cut 2 bases from V and 7 bases from J, with 12 bases between. Germline loops: CDR1 MNHEY, CDR2 SVGAGI. This CDR3 is CASSYVQGRQPQHF. The CDR3 nucleotides are TGTGCCAGCAGTTACGTCCAGGGGCGACAGCCCCAGCATTTT.

CDR3 bases: TGTGCCAGCAGCTTAGCGGCAGGGGCCCTCCCTGGAAACACCATATATTTT. It translates to CASSLAAGALPGNTIYF. The V call is TRBV7-9, the J call TRBJ1-3, with D perhaps matching TRBD1 (6 bases). CDR1 and CDR2 (germline): SEHNR, FQNEAQ (reference sequence). V lost 0 bases to trimming and J lost 2 bases, with 14 bases between them. The CDR3 has 17 amino acids.

CDR3 DNA sequence: TGTGCCACCAGCAGGGGGGGGAACAGGGAGAGCGGCTACACCTTC. The encoded protein is CATSRGGNRESGYTF. This sequence joins TRBV15 and TRBJ1-2; D perhaps matches TRBD1 (6 bases). V was clipped by 3 bases and J by 8 bases, with 19 bases between them. This CDR3 comprises 15 residues. The germline V gene has CDR1 LNHNV and CDR2 YYDKDF (reference sequence).

The chain joins TRBV21-1 to TRBJ1-5; the table's D call TRBD1 went unverified against the DNA. TRBV21-1 is labeled a pseudogene. CDR3 size: 17 residues. This CDR3 reads CASIETWDSLHTQPQHF. The CDR3 DNA sequence: TGTGCCAGCATCGAAACGTGGGACAGCCTTCACACTCAGCCCCAGCATTTT.

The CDR3 reads CASSPTSGGKQETQYF. In DNA, the CDR3 is TGTGCCAGCAGCCCCACGAGCGGGGGGAAGCAAGAGACCCAGTACTTC. The gene calls are TRBV9 and TRBJ2-5; 9 bases align to TRBD2. This CDR3 comprises 16 residues. The junction had 9 bases not matched to a gene; V was cut back by 4 bases and J by 2 bases. Germline V gene sequence: CDR1 SGDLS, CDR2 YYNGEE.

This chain connects TRBV30 to TRBJ2-5, with 8 bases lining up with TRBD2. The V and J ends lost 3 bases and 7 bases, in that order; junction bases with no gene match: 10. The CDR3 totals 14 residues. CDR1 and CDR2 from the germline V gene are GTSNPN and SVGIG (reference sequence). The CDR3 sequence: CAWSSPGAGGTQYF. The CDR3 nucleotides read TGTGCCTGGAGCTCCCCGGGGGCGGGAGGGACCCAGTACTTC.

This clone showed up just once. V gene TRBV5-1 combines with J gene TRBJ2-3; D perhaps matches TRBD2 (6 bases). V lost 4 bases and J lost 3, with 21 bases in between. CDR3 length: 17 amino acids. Germline V gives CDR1 SGHRS, CDR2 YFSETQ. CDR3 sequence reads: CASSRLGAGFETDTQYF. The CDR3 bases are TGCGCCAGCAGCCGTCTCGGGGCGGGGTTTGAGACAGATACGCAGTATTTT.

The chain employs TRBV2 and TRBJ1-2, with D uncertain. The CDR3 sequence is 15 residues long. V was clipped by 2 bases and J by 8 bases, with 18 bases between them. CDR1 SNHLY and CDR2 FYNNEI come from the germline V gene. Written as DNA, the CDR3 is TGTGCCAGCAGTGAACAATGGGCCCCCTCAGGAGGCTACACCTTC. It encodes CASSEQWAPSGGYTF.

The chain carries TRBV2 and TRBJ2-3; weak D call: TRBD2 (5 bases). V lost 9 bases, J lost 0 bases, and 16 bases lay in between. The CDR3 is 15 residues long. The germline CDR1 and CDR2 sequences are SNHLY and FYNNEI. CDR3 loop: CASGENGLSTDTQYF. CDR3 bases: TGTGCCAGTGGGGAGAACGGGCTGAGCACAGATACGCAGTATTTT. The full variable domain, completed using reference TRBV2 and TRBJ2-3, is EPEVTQTPSHQVTQMGQEVILRCVPISNHLYFYWYRQILGQKVEFLVSFYNNEISEKSEIFDDQFSVERPDGSNFTLKIRSTKLEDSAMYFCASGENGLSTDTQYFGPGTRLTVL.

This chain links TRBV13 with TRBJ1-3; the D is unclear. The length of the CDR3 is 14 residues. V shed 5 bases and J shed 9 bases, with 17 bases lying between them. Germline V gene sequence: CDR1 PRHDT, CDR2 FYEKMQ (reference sequence). In DNA form, the CDR3 reads TGTGCCAGCAGCCCCGGACTGGATTTGGGCACCATATATTTT. It encodes CASSPGLDLGTIYF. Using reference TRBV13 and TRBJ1-3 for the parts outside the CDR3, the full variable domain is AAGVIQSPRHLIKEKRETATLKCYPIPRHDTVYWYQQGPGQDPQFLISFYEKMQSDKGSIPDRFSAQQFSDYHSELNMSSLELGDSALYFCASSPGLDLGTIYFGEGSWLTVV.